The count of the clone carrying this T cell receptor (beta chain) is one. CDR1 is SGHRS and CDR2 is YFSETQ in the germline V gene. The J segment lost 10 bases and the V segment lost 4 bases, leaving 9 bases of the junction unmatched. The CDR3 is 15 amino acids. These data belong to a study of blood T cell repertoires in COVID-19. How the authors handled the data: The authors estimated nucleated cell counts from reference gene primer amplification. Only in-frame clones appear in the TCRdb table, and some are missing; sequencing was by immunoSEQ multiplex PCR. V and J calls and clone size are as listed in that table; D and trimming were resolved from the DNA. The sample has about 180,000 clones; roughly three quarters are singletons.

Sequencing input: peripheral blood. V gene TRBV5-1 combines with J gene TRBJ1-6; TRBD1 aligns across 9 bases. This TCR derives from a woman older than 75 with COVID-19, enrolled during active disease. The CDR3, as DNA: TGCGCCAGCAGCGGCGACAGGGGGAGCTTCTCACCCCTCCACTTT. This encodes CASSGDRGSFSPLHF.